This TCR beta chain is drawn from a study of technical replicates of blood from a handful of donors. TCRdb keeps only in-frame clones here, not all; method: immunoSEQ multiplex PCR. The repertoire holds fewer than 100,000 clones, with 95% to 98% as singletons. The sequencing input was T cells isolated from PBMCs. This clonotype originated in a human donor in good health.

The CDR3 is CASGLVVSPYSGNTIYF. The CDR3 DNA reads as TGTGCTAGTGGTTTGGTAGTTAGTCCGTACTCTGGAAACACCATATATTTT. The gene calls are TRBV12-5 and TRBJ1-3; D unresolved. CDR1 and CDR2 from the germline V gene are LGHNT and FRNRAP. Deletions cut 0 bases from V and 0 bases from J, with 12 bases between. The CDR3 runs 17 residues. Filled out from reference TRBV12-5 and TRBJ1-3, the complete variable domain reads DARVTQTPRHKVTEMGQEVTMRCQPILGHNTVFWYRQTMMQGLELLAYFRNRAPLDDSGMPKDRFSAEMPDATLATLKIQPSEPRDSAVYFCASGLVVSPYSGNTIYFGEGSWLTVV.